Below are 27 T cell receptor beta chains sequenced from a single sample in a study of T cell responses to AZD1222 COVID-19 vaccine. TCRdb keeps only in-frame clones here, not all; method: immunoSEQ multiplex PCR. The sample contains around 160,000 clones, less than 95% of which appear only once. The source material was peripheral blood, sampled on day 0 of AZD1222 vaccination. The receptors originated from an adult in good health.

The chain has TRBV13 and TRBJ1-5; D is ambiguous. CDR1 PRHDT and CDR2 FYEKMQ come from the germline V gene (reference sequence). V was cut by 3 bases and J by 4 bases, with 4 bases left in between. The CDR3 spans 12 residues. CDR3 protein: CASSFLNQPQHF. CDR3 DNA sequence: TGTGCCAGCAGCTTCCTGAATCAGCCCCAGCATTTT.

This clone appeared a single time. This rearrangement joins TRBV12-3 or TRBV12-4 to TRBJ1-1, with 10 bases matching TRBD1. The J segment lost 11 bases and the V segment lost 4 bases, leaving 4 bases of the junction unmatched. This CDR3 spans 12 amino acids. The CDR3 region has the DNA TGTGCCAGCAGTTGGGGACAGGGGAGGGCTTTCTTT. Protein sequence: CASSWGQGRAFF.

This sequence joins TRBV5-1 and TRBJ2-2; TRBD2 matches at 7 bases. Trimming took 4 bases from V and 3 from J; bases not matched to a gene: 6. Germline-derived CDR1 and CDR2 are SGHRS and YFSETQ. This CDR3 comprises 15 residues. The CDR3 DNA is TGCGCCAGCAGCCTGGGAAGCGGGGACACCGGGGAGCTGTTTTTT. Its translation is CASSLGSGDTGELFF.

This chain joins TRBV5-6 and TRBJ2-7; D is unclear. V lost 3 bases, J lost 4 bases, and 17 bases lay in between. There are 15 residues in the CDR3. From germline, CDR1 is SGHDT and CDR2 YYEEEE. The CDR3 nucleotides are TGTGCCAGCAGCTATGGGTGGTCTGCCCCTTACGAGCAGTACTTC. It encodes CASSYGWSAPYEQYF.

The CDR3 DNA sequence: TGCGCCAGCAGCTTTTCGGCCGGTAACACCGGGGAGCTGTTTTTT. Residues: CASSFSAGNTGELFF. The chain recombines TRBV5-1 with TRBJ2-2; D is ambiguous. The CDR3 loop spans 15 amino acids. Germline loops: CDR1 SGHRS, CDR2 YFSETQ. V was shortened by 2 bases and J by 2 bases, with 10 bases between the two germline ends.

The J gene is TRBJ1-6, the V gene TRBV5-5; no clear D. Germline loops: CDR1 SGHKS, CDR2 YYEKEE (reference sequence). V gave up 4 bases and J gave up 9 bases, with 14 bases separating them. The CDR3 covers 14 residues. The CDR3 coding sequence is TGTGCCAGCAGCACCGATGCGGTTAGTTCACCCCTCCACTTT. Translation: CASSTDAVSSPLHF.

This chain uses TRBV29-1 with TRBJ1-1; D gene ambiguous. The V gene's germline CDR1 is SQVTM and CDR2 ANQGSEA. V lost 6 bases to trimming and J lost 3 bases, with 17 bases between them. There are 14 residues in the CDR3. CDR3 nucleotides: TGCAGCGTGGCCTTCCCAATGCGAGACACTGAAGCTTTCTTT. This gives the protein CSVAFPMRDTEAFF.

The CDR3 sequence is CACTKGFGDTIYF. The CDR3 DNA reads TGTGCCTGCACTAAGGGGTTCGGGGACACCATATATTTT. The chain has TRBV30 and TRBJ1-3, with D perhaps TRBD1 (5 bases). Looked up from germline, CDR1 is GTSNPN and CDR2 is SVGIG (reference sequence). CDR3 length: 13 amino acids. The V end was cut by 6 bases, the J end by 8 bases, with 17 bases between.

The chain couples TRBV19 to TRBJ1-2; TRBD1 matches at 10 bases. The trim removed 4 bases at V and 6 bases at J, leaving 8 bases unmatched. CDR1 is LNHDA, CDR2 SQIVND, per germline (reference sequence). The CDR3 totals 15 residues. Written as DNA, the CDR3 is TGTGCCAGTAGTACCCACCTGACAGGGGGCGATGGCTACACCTTC. This translates into CASSTHLTGGDGYTF.

This rearrangement joins TRBV3-1 (or the pseudogene TRBV3-2) to TRBJ1-3, with D unclear. Per germline, CDR1 LGHDT and CDR2 YNNKEL (reference sequence). V lost 4 bases, J lost 0 bases, and 13 bases lay in between. This CDR3 region has 16 residues. The CDR3 coding sequence is TGTGCCAGCAGCCCCTCAACAGCATACTCTGGAAACACCATATATTTT. Protein sequence: CASSPSTAYSGNTIYF.

The chain combines TRBV12-5 with TRBJ2-1; D unclear. V was trimmed by 1 base and J by 15 bases, leaving 10 bases between them. The CDR3 is 11 amino acids. Per germline, CDR1 LGHNT and CDR2 FRNRAP. CDR3 nucleotide sequence: TGTGCTAGTGGTTTGGGGACGACGCGGTTCTTC. It yields the protein CASGLGTTRFF.

The chain has TRBV7-2 and TRBJ2-1, with 13 positions matching TRBD2. V dropped 5 bases and J dropped 7; count of bases not matched to a gene: 5. CDR1 and CDR2 (germline): SGHTA, FQGNSA. There are 15 residues in the CDR3. CDR3 sequence (DNA): TGTGCCAGCAGCCTACTAGCGGGAGGGCCTAATGAGCAGTTCTTC. Its protein is CASSLLAGGPNEQFF.

This clone was seen only once. The V gene is TRBV3-1 (or the pseudogene TRBV3-2), the J gene TRBJ2-1; D not certain. The CDR3 spans 15 residues. V lost 0 bases, J lost 1 base, and 7 bases lay in between. Germline V gene lookup returns CDR1 LGHDT and CDR2 YNNKEL (reference sequence). The CDR3 DNA reads TGTGCCAGCAGCCAAGATCCCGCTTCCTACAATGAGCAGTTCTTC. Translated: CASSQDPASYNEQFF.

The rearrangement links TRBV30 to TRBJ1-6; D may be TRBD1 (5 bases). From germline, CDR1 is GTSNPN and CDR2 SVGIG (reference sequence). This CDR3 is 17 amino acids long. The germline V and J ends were trimmed by 0 bases and 1 base, with 13 bases remaining between them. CDR3 region: CAWSVRGAWSYNSPLHF. DNA for the CDR3: TGTGCCTGGAGTGTAAGAGGGGCCTGGTCCTATAATTCACCCCTCCACTTT.

This clone turned up a few times. The chain links TRBV19 to TRBJ2-7; D is perhaps TRBD2 (7 bases). Germline loops: CDR1 LNHDA, CDR2 SQIVND (reference sequence). V was trimmed by 4 bases and J by 5 bases, leaving 18 bases between them. There are 15 residues in the CDR3. The CDR3 reads CASSSPSGGVNEQYF. CDR3 coding DNA: TGTGCCAGTAGTAGCCCCTCGGGGGGCGTCAACGAGCAGTACTTC. The whole variable domain, filled in from reference TRBV19 and TRBJ2-7, reads DGGITQSPKYLFRKEGQNVTLSCEQNLNHDAMYWYRQDPGQGLRLIYYSQIVNDFQKGDIAEGYSVSREKKESFPLTVTSAQKNPTAFYLCASSSPSGGVNEQYFGPGTRLTVT.

CDR3: CASSLGEPHEQYF. The CDR3 nucleotides read TGTGCCAGCAGTTTAGGCGAGCCCCACGAGCAGTACTTC. The chain carries TRBV12-3 or TRBV12-4 and TRBJ2-7; D ambiguous. Trimming pared 1 base from V and 5 bases from J, leaving 9 bases between. There are 13 residues in the CDR3.

The chain recombines TRBV27 with TRBJ1-4, with D unresolved. CDR1 MNHEY and CDR2 SMNVEV come from the germline V gene (reference sequence). CDR3 length: 15 amino acids. Trimming took off 5 bases at V and 4 bases at J, with 14 bases between the two ends. The CDR3 nucleotides are TGTGCCAGCAGTCCCCTGGGCCTTAATAATGAAAAACTGTTTTTT. It codes for CASSPLGLNNEKLFF.

A single count supports this clone. The chain links TRBV2 to TRBJ1-3; D remains unclear. The CDR3 has 15 residues. The V and J ends lost 6 bases and 0 bases respectively, with 12 bases between them. In germline, CDR1 is SNHLY, CDR2 FYNNEI. This CDR3 is CASSLTANSGNTIYF. CDR3 DNA: TGTGCCAGCAGCCTGACTGCTAACTCTGGAAACACCATATATTTT.

The chain couples TRBV5-1 to TRBJ2-2; the D is unclear. CDR1 and CDR2 (germline): SGHRS, YFSETQ. This CDR3 is built from 16 residues. The ends were cut back, 2 bases at V and 5 bases at J, with 16 bases in the middle. The CDR3 coding sequence is TGCGCCAGCAGCTTATCCGGTACGATGACAACCGGGGAGCTGTTTTTT. Translating gives CASSLSGTMTTGELFF. Full variable domain (missing parts from reference TRBV5-1 and TRBJ2-2): KAGVTQTPRYLIKTRGQQVTLSCSPISGHRSVSWYQQTPGQGLQFLFEYFSETQRNKGNFPGRFSGRQFSNSRSEMNVSTLELGDSALYLCASSLSGTMTTGELFFGEGSRLTVL.

The chain is built from TRBV6-5 and TRBJ1-4; tentatively, D is TRBD1 (5 bases). CDR3 length: 15 amino acids. Trimming removed 5 bases at V and 0 bases at J, with 10 bases between. From germline, CDR1 is MNHEY and CDR2 SVGAGI. CDR3 region: CASSLRQSTNEKLFF. DNA of the CDR3: TGTGCCAGCAGTCTTAGACAGTCAACTAATGAAAAACTGTTTTTT.

The J gene is TRBJ1-1, the V gene TRBV19; a weak D match, TRBD1 (6 bases). V lost 7 bases to trimming and J lost 7 bases, with 16 bases between them. The CDR3 covers 13 residues. Germline lookup yields CDR1 LNHDA and CDR2 SQIVND (reference sequence). As DNA, the CDR3 is TGTGCCAGTAACAGGGCCAGGGCCCTTGAAGCTTTCTTT. Its translation is CASNRARALEAFF. The complete variable domain, with remaining parts taken from reference TRBV19 and TRBJ1-1, reads DGGITQSPKYLFRKEGQNVTLSCEQNLNHDAMYWYRQDPGQGLRLIYYSQIVNDFQKGDIAEGYSVSREKKESFPLTVTSAQKNPTAFYLCASNRARALEAFFGQGTRLTVV.

The J gene is TRBJ1-2, the V gene TRBV7-9; D gene ambiguous. Per the germline V gene, CDR1 is SEHNR and CDR2 is FQNEAQ (reference sequence). The CDR3 has 14 residues. V lost 0 bases, J lost 5 bases, and 10 bases lay in between. CDR3 DNA sequence: TGTGCCAGCAGCTTAGCGGGTCGGAATTATGGCTACACCTTC. Translation gives CASSLAGRNYGYTF.

The genes are TRBV18 and TRBJ2-1; a possible D gene is TRBD2 (5 bases). Deletions cut 6 bases from V and 2 bases from J, with 11 bases between. Germline values: CDR1 KGHSH, CDR2 LQKENI. The CDR3 is 14 amino acids. The CDR3, as DNA: TGTGCCAGCTCTTCGGGGAGCGCCTACAATGAGCAGTTCTTC. Translated, it gives CASSSGSAYNEQFF.

The chain couples TRBV2 to TRBJ1-2; tentative D call: TRBD1 (5 bases). This CDR3 is 16 amino acids long. The V end was cut by 5 bases, the J end by 4 bases, with 20 bases between. Per the germline V gene, CDR1 is SNHLY and CDR2 is FYNNEI. The CDR3 spells CASSSTGLRESYGYTF. CDR3 bases: TGTGCCAGCAGTTCCACCGGGCTCAGGGAATCCTATGGCTACACCTTC.

This chain uses TRBV7-9 with TRBJ2-5, with D unresolved. The germline V gene encodes CDR1 SEHNR and CDR2 FQNEAQ (reference sequence). Trimming shortened V by 3 bases and J by 0 bases, and 5 bases separated the two germline ends. The CDR3 is 13 residues long. DNA of the CDR3: TGTGCCAGCAGCTTGATGTACCAAGAGACCCAGTACTTC. It specifies CASSLMYQETQYF.

This chain joins TRBV4-1 and TRBJ2-7; 9 bases align to TRBD2. CDR1 and CDR2 (germline): MGHRA, YSYEKL. After removal of 2 bases from V and 0 bases from J, the junction contained 5 bases not matched to a gene. This CDR3 spans 16 amino acids. The CDR3 DNA reads as TGCGCCAGCAGCCAATCAGTGACTAGCGGCTCCTACGAGCAGTACTTC. Translation: CASSQSVTSGSYEQYF.

This sequence joins TRBV6-5 and TRBJ1-2, with D unresolved. Germline-derived CDR1 and CDR2 are MNHEY and SVGAGI. The V end lost 6 bases, the J end lost 8 bases, and 19 bases lay between the germline ends. This CDR3 region has 14 residues. As DNA, the CDR3 is TGTGCCAGCAGGAGCAGCGTCGGTATGTGGGGCTACACCTTC. This encodes CASRSSVGMWGYTF.